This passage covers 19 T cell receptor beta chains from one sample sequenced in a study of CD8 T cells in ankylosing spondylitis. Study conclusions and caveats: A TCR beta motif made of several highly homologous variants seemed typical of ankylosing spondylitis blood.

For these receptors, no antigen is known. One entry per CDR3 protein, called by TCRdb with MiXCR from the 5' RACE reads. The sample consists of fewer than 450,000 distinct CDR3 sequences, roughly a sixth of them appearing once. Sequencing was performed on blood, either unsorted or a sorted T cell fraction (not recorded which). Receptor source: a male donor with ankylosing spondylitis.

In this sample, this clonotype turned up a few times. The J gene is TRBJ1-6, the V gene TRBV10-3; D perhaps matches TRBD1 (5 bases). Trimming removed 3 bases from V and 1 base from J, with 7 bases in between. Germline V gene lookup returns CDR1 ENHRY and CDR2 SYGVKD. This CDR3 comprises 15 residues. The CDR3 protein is CAISDRGSYNSPLHF. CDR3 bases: TGTGCCATCAGTGACCGGGGGTCCTATAATTCACCCCTCCACTTT.

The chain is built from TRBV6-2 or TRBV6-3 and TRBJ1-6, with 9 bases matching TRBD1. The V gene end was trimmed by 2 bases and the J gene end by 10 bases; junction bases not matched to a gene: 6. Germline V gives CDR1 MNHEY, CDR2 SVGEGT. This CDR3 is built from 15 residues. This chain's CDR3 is CASSYLDRGGSPLHF. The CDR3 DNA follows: TGTGCCAGCAGTTACCTGGACAGGGGAGGGTCACCCCTCCACTTT.

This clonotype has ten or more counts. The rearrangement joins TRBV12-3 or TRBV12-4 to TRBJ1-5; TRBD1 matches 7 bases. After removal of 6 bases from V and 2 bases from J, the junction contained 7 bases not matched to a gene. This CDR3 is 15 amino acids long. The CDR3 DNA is TGTGCCAGCAGCCTAGGGGGCGCCGGCAATCAGCCCCAGCATTTT. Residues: CASSLGGAGNQPQHF.

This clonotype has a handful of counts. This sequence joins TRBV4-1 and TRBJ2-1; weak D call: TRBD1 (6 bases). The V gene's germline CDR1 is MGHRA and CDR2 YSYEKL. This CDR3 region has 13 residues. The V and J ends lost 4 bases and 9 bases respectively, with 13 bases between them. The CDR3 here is CASSPQGTTEQFF. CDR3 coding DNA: TGCGCCAGCAGCCCCCAGGGGACGACTGAGCAGTTCTTC.

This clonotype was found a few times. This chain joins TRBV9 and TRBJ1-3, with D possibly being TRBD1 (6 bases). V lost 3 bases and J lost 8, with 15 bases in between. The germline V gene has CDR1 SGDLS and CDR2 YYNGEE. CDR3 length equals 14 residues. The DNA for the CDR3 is TGTGCCAGCAGCGCTACTGGGACAACAGACACCATATATTTT. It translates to CASSATGTTDTIYF.

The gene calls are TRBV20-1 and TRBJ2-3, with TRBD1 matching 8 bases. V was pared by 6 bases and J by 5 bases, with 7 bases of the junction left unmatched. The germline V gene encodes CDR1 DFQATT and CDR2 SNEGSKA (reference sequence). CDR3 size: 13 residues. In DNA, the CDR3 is TGCAGTGCGGACCAGGGGGCAGTAGATACGCAGTATTTT. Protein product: CSADQGAVDTQYF.

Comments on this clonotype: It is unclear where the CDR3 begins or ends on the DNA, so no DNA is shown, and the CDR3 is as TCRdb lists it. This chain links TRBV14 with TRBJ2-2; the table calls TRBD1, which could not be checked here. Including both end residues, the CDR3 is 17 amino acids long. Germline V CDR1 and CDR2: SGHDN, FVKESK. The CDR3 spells CASSQSRTGGHSGSCFF.

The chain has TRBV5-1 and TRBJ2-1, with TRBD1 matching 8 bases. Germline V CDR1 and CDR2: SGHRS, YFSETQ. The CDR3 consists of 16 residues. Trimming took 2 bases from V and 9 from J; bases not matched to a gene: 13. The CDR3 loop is CASSLQGGKVGFEQFF. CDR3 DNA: TGCGCCAGCAGCTTACAGGGGGGCAAGGTTGGTTTTGAGCAGTTCTTC.

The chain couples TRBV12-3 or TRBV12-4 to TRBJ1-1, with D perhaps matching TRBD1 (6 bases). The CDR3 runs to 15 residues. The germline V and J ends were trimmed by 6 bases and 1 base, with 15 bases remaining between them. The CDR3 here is CASRSGGLGNTEAFF. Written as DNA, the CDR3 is TGTGCCAGCAGGTCGGGGGGGCTGGGGAACACTGAAGCTTTCTTT.

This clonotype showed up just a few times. Here the CDR3 DNA reads TGTGCCAGCAGCAGAGACGGACCAGGCGGAAACATTCAGTACTTC. Translation: CASSRDGPGGNIQYF. The chain links TRBV12-3 or TRBV12-4 to TRBJ2-4; D unresolved. This CDR3 has 15 amino acids. V lost 6 bases and J lost 6, with 18 bases in between.

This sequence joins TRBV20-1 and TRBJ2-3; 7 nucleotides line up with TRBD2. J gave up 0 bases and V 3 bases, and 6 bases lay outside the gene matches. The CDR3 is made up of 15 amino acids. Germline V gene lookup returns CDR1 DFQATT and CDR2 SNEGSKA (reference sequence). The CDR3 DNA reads TGCAGTGCTAGGTTTGGCGGGAGTAGCACAGATACGCAGTATTTT. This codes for CSARFGGSSTDTQYF.

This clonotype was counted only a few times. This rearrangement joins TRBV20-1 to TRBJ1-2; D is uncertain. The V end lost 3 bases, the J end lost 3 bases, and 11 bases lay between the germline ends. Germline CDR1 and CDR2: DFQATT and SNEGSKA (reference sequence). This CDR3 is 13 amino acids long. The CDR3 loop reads CSASHGVDYGYTF. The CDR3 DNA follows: TGCAGTGCTAGCCACGGGGTTGACTATGGCTACACCTTC.

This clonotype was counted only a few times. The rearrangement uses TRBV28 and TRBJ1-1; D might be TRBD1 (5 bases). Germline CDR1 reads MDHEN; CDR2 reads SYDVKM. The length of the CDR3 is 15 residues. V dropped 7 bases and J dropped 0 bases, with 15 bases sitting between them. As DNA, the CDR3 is TGTGCCAGCATAGGGGCCGACATTATGAACACTGAAGCTTTCTTT. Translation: CASIGADIMNTEAFF.

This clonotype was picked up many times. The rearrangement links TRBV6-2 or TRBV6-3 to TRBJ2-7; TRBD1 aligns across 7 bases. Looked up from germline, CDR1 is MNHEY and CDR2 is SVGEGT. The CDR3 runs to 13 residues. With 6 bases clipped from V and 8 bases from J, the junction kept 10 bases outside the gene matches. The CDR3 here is CASSQGETRQQYF. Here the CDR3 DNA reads TGTGCCAGCAGCCAGGGGGAGACCCGACAGCAGTACTTC.

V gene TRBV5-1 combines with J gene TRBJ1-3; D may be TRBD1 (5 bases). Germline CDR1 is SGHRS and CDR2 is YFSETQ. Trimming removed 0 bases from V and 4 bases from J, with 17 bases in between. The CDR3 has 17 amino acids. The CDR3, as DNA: TGCGCCAGCAGCTTGGAGGGCAGCCACCAGGGAGGAAACACCATATATTTT. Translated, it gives CASSLEGSHQGGNTIYF.

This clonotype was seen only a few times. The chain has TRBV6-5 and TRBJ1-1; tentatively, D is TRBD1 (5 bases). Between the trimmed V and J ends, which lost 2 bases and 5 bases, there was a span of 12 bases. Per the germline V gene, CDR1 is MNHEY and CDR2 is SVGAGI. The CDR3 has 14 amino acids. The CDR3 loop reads CASSYRGMETEAFF. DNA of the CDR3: TGTGCCAGCAGTTACCGGGGGATGGAAACTGAAGCTTTCTTT.

The CDR3 DNA is TGCAGTGCTAGGGATTGGGGGAGGACTAACAACTACAATGAGCAGTTCTTC. This translates into CSARDWGRTNNYNEQFF. The chain couples TRBV20-1 to TRBJ2-1; TRBD2 might be the D (6 bases). The germline gives CDR1 DFQATT, CDR2 SNEGSKA (reference sequence). This CDR3 spans 17 amino acids. Trimming pared 3 bases from V and 3 bases from J, leaving 21 bases between.

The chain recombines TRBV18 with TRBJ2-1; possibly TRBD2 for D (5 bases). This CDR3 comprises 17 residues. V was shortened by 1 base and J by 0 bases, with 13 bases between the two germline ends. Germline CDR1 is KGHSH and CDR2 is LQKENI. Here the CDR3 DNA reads TGTGCCAGCTCACCACTAGACTATTGGAGCTCCTACAATGAGCAGTTCTTC. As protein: CASSPLDYWSSYNEQFF.

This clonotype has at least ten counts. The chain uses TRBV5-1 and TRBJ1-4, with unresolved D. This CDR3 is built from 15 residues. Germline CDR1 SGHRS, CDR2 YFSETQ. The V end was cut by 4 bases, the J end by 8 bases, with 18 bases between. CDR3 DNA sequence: TGCGCCAGCAGCGATCCTCGCCGGGGTAACGAAAAACTGTTTTTT. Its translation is CASSDPRRGNEKLFF.